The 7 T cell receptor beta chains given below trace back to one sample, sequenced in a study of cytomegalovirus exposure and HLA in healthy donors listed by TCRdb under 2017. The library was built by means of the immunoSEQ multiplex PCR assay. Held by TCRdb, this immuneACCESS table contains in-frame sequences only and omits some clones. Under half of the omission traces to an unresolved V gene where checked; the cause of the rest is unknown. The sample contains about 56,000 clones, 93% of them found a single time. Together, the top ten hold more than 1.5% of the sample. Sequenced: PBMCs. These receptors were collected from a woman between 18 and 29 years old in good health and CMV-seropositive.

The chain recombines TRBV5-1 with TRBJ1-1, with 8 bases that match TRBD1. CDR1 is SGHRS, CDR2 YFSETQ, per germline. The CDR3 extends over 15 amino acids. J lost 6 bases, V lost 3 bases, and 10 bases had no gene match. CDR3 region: CASSYEGQGGPEAFF. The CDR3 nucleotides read TGCGCCAGCAGCTACGAAGGACAGGGCGGACCTGAAGCTTTCTTT.

CDR3 nucleotide sequence: TGTGCCAGTAGGGGGACAGTCTTTCGGAACACTGAAGCTTTCTTT. This encodes CASRGTVFRNTEAFF. The chain is built from TRBV19 and TRBJ1-1, with 7 bases lining up with TRBD1. The CDR3 sequence is 15 residues long. The junction had 8 bases not matched to a gene; V was cut back by 6 bases and J by 1 base. Germline V CDR1 and CDR2: LNHDA, SQIVND (reference sequence).

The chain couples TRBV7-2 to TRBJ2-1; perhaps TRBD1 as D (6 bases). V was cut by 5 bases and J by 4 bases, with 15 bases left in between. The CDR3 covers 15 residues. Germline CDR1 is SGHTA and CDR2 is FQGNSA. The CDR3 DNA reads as TGTGCCAGCAGCCTCAATGGACAGAAGTACAATGAGCAGTTCTTC. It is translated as CASSLNGQKYNEQFF.

CDR3 coding DNA: TGCGCCAGCAGCTTGTGGGGGCCGGGACAGGGCGGCACTGAAGCTTTCTTT. Translating it yields CASSLWGPGQGGTEAFF. The chain employs TRBV5-1 and TRBJ1-1; 9 positions match TRBD1. V lost 1 base and J lost 4; bases outside the gene matches: 11. The CDR3 length is 17 residues. Germline V gene lookup returns CDR1 SGHRS and CDR2 YFSETQ.

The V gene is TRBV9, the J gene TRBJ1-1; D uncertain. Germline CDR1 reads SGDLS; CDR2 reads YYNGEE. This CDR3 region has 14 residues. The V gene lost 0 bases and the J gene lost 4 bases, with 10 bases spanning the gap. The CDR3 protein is CASSVAQQSTEAFF. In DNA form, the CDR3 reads TGTGCCAGCAGCGTAGCGCAACAATCCACTGAAGCTTTCTTT.

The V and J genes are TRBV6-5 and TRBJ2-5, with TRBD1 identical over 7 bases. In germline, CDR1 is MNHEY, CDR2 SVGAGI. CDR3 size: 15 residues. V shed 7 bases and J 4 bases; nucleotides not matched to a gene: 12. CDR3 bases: TGTGCCAGCACTACGTTAGGGGGCCAAAGAGAGACCCAGTACTTC. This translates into CASTTLGGQRETQYF.

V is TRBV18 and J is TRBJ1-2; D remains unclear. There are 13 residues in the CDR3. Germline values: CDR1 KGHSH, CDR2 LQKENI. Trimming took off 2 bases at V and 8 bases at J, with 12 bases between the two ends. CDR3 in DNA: TGTGCCAGCTCACCAGATAGGGAGTTAGGCTACACCTTC. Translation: CASSPDRELGYTF.